What follows are 30 T cell receptor gamma chains derived from one specimen sequenced in a study of γδ T cells in repeated Plasmodium falciparum infection. Gammadelta T cells were flow-sorted from PBMC into Vgamma9/Vdelta2+ and Vdelta2-negative populations for bulk analysis. TCRdb re-called the multiplex PCR reads using CATT. The sample has 11,000 to 15,000 gamma-chain clones; around 1.6% are singletons. Sequencing was performed on gamma-delta T cells from blood. The source is a pool of human donors (malaria-infected and uninfected, not separated).

As to this clone: A read error likely explains why the TCRdb protein, taken from a much larger clone, differs from this DNA's translation at residue 13; the protein shown is translated from the DNA. The V gene is TRGV9, the J gene TRGJP. TCRdb supplies no J gene; here it was assigned by aligning the nucleotide sequence to germline. Germline V gene lookup returns CDR1 GITISATS and CDR2 ISYDGTV (reference sequence). This CDR3 has 19 residues. The CDR3 reads CALWEVRDLQELDKKIKVF. As DNA, the CDR3 is TGTGCCTTGTGGGAGGTGCGGGATTTACAAGAGTTGGACAAAAAAATCAAGGTATTT.

On this clone itself: This DNA's translation differs at residue 2 from TCRdb's protein, which comes from a much larger clone; a read error is likely, and the protein shown is translated from the DNA. In DNA form, the CDR3 reads TGTACCACCTGGGACACGTTTTATTATAAGAAACTCTTT. Translated: CTTWDTFYYKKLF. This rearrangement joins TRGV5 to TRGJ1 or TRGJ2. Matching the DNA to germline supplied the J gene, which TCRdb does not give. This CDR3 contains 13 residues. The germline gives CDR1 VINAFY, CDR2 YDVSNSKD.

This chain links TRGV3 with TRGJ1 or TRGJ2. TCRdb is silent on the J gene; assignment here came from matching the DNA to germline. Germline loops: CDR1 VTNTFY, CDR2 YDVSTARD (reference sequence). This CDR3 region has 13 residues. Trimming removed 12 bases from V and 3 bases from J; junction bases left unmatched: 14. As DNA, the CDR3 is TGTGCCCCTGGGACAGCGATTTATTATAAGAAACTCTTT. This gives the protein CAPGTAIYYKKLF.

This clone was seen only a few times. The amino acid sequence in TCRdb belongs to a much larger clone and departs from this DNA's translation at residue 11, likely a sequencing read error; the sequence shown is translated from the DNA. For the V gene the call is TRGV5; the J gene has no call. This CDR3 is 13 amino acids long. Germline CDR1 is VINAFY and CDR2 is YDVSNSKD. The CDR3, as DNA: TGTGCCACCTGGGACAGGCCAGCGTATAAGAGACTCTTT. Protein product: CATWDRPAYKRLF.

This clone turned up a few times. A far larger clone is off by one base, so a read error is likely. The DNA is omitted, as the CDR3 cannot be located on it reliably, and the CDR3 follows TCRdb's listing. No J gene was named, though the V gene is TRGV9. The CDR3 numbers 29 amino acids, ends counted. Germline loops: CDR1 GITISATS, CDR2 ISYDGTV (reference sequence). CDR3 residues: CALWEVRSNSLAVEQHLLSQVSIGRIQHF.

This clone showed up just a few times. This sequence is one base from a far larger clone and is likely a read error. Other DNA sequences in this specimen translate into the identical CDR3. The chain uses TRGV8 and TRGJ1 or TRGJ2. No J gene was available from TCRdb, and it was assigned here by a germline match of the DNA. In germline, CDR1 is VENAVY, CDR2 YDSYNSRV. CDR3 length: 12 amino acids. V lost 1 base, J lost 10 bases, and 7 bases stayed unmatched. CDR3: CATWDSRYKKLF. The CDR3 bases are TGTGCCACCTGGGATAGTCGTTACAAGAAACTCTTT.

This clone was seen at least ten times. Being one base from a much bigger clone, this may be a read error. The genes are TRGV9 and TRGJ1 or TRGJ2. The junction had 4 bases not matched to a gene; V was cut back by 3 bases and J by 2 bases. CDR1 and CDR2 (germline): GITISATS, ISYDGTV (reference sequence). This CDR3 is built from 13 residues. The CDR3 here is CALWEPYYYKKLF. The DNA of the CDR3 is TGTGCCTTGTGGGAGCCTTATTATTATAAGAAACTCTTT.

Comments on this clone: TCRdb records a much larger clone's protein for this DNA, with a difference at residue 4 that likely arises from a read error; the protein given is the translation of the DNA. The V gene is TRGV9, the J gene TRGJ1 or TRGJ2. V was pared by 9 bases and J by 10 bases, with 9 bases of the junction left unmatched. The germline CDR1 and CDR2 sequences are GITISATS and ISYDGTV (reference sequence). This CDR3 comprises 10 residues. In nucleotides, the CDR3 is TGTGCCTTGGATGTTCGGAAGAAACTCTTT. The encoded protein is CALDVRKKLF.

In this sample, this clone turned up a few times. A read error is the likely source, as a far larger clone sits one nucleotide away. V usage is TRGV4 and J usage is TRGJ1 or TRGJ2. TCRdb is silent on the J gene; assignment here came from matching the DNA to germline. The CDR3 is 15 amino acids. Germline V lookup: CDR1 EGSTGY, CDR2 YDSYTSSV. CDR3 sequence reads: CATWDGSEGYYKKLF. CDR3 DNA: TGCGCCACCTGGGATGGGTCCGAGGGTTATTATAAGAAACTCTTT.

By share, this clone ranks as large. The same CDR3 can be traced to other DNA sequences in this sample. This chain uses TRGV9 with TRGJ1 or TRGJ2. The CDR3 runs to 10 residues. Looked up from germline, CDR1 is GITISATS and CDR2 is ISYDGTV (reference sequence). V trimming: 2 bases; J trimming: 8 bases; junction bases outside the gene matches: 0. CDR3 residues: CALWEDKKLF. DNA for the CDR3: TGTGCCTTGTGGGAGGATAAGAAACTCTTT.

This clone was picked up a small number of times. This DNA translates differently at residue 9 from the TCRdb protein, which is that of a much larger clone; a read error is likely, and the protein shown is the DNA's own translation. V gene TRGV5 combines with J gene TRGJ1 or TRGJ2. The J gene was not available in TCRdb and was assigned here by matching the DNA to germline segments. This CDR3 is built from 13 residues. Germline V gives CDR1 VINAFY, CDR2 YDVSNSKD. The CDR3 region is CATWDTFYDKKLF. CDR3 coding DNA: TGTGCCACCTGGGACACGTTTTATGATAAGAAACTCTTT.

This clone was found many times. This DNA translates differently at residue 8 from the TCRdb protein, which is that of a much larger clone; a read error is likely, and the protein shown is the DNA's own translation. The V gene is TRGV9, the J gene TRGJP. CDR1 and CDR2 from the germline V gene are GITISATS and ISYDGTV (reference sequence). The CDR3 extends over 16 amino acids. The CDR3 nucleotides read TGTGCCTTGTGGGACCGCCAAGGGTTGGGCAAAAAAATCAAGGTATTT. Translated: CALWDRQGLGKKIKVF.

This clone has at least ten counts. Translating this DNA gives a protein that differs at residue 8 from the TCRdb one, which belongs to a much larger clone; a read error is likely, and the protein shown is this translation. The V gene is TRGV9, the J gene TRGJP2. The J gene, absent from TCRdb, was called here by matching the DNA to germline. V gave up 2 bases and J gave up 0 bases; unmatched junction bases: 6. CDR1 and CDR2 (germline): GITISATS, ISYDGTV (reference sequence). The CDR3 runs to 16 residues. The CDR3 DNA is TGTGCCTTGTGGGAGGAGAGAAATAGTAGTGATTGGATCAAGACGTTT. It encodes CALWEERNSSDWIKTF.

This clone was seen at least ten times. TCRdb's protein, taken from a much larger clone, differs from this DNA's translation at residue 8, likely owing to a read error; the protein displayed comes from the DNA. The chain has TRGV8 and TRGJ1 or TRGJ2. Germline V gives CDR1 VENAVY, CDR2 YDSYNSRV. V lost 0 bases, J lost 7 bases, and 6 bases stayed unmatched. The CDR3 extends over 13 amino acids. The CDR3 here is CATWDRLYYKKLF. In DNA form, the CDR3 reads TGTGCCACCTGGGATAGGCTATACTATAAGAAACTCTTT.

About this clone: TCRdb records a much larger clone's protein for this DNA, with a difference at residue 7 that likely arises from a read error; the protein given is the translation of the DNA. The chain combines TRGV2 with TRGJP2. TCRdb offers no J gene call, so here the DNA was matched to germline to obtain one. V shed 0 bases, J shed 0 bases, and the junction held 10 bases outside the gene matches. Germline V gene lookup returns CDR1 EGSNGY and CDR2 YDSYNSKV. The CDR3 runs to 18 residues. CDR3 nucleotide sequence: TGTGCCACCTGGGACGGGCCCGGAATAAATAGTAGTGATTGGATCAAGACGTTT. This codes for CATWDGPGINSSDWIKTF.

This clone occurred a few times. This probably arose from a read error, given a far larger clone one base away. No DNA is shown, since the ends of the CDR3 on it are uncertain; the CDR3 is the one TCRdb lists. The V gene corresponds to TRGV2; no J gene was called. The CDR3 length equals 32 residues, ends included. Germline assignment: CDR1 EGSNGY and CDR2 YDSYNSKV. CDR3 region: CATWDGPIGIRNSLAVEQHWLSQVSIGRIQHF.

This clone was counted ten times or more. This DNA's translation and the protein TCRdb lists, from a much larger clone, do not match at residue 7, likely due to a read error; the protein shown is translated from the DNA. This rearrangement joins TRGV9 to TRGJ1 or TRGJ2. In the absence of a J gene in TCRdb, the DNA was matched to germline to assign it here. The CDR3 covers 11 residues. The V gene end was trimmed by 2 bases and the J gene end by 10 bases; junction bases not matched to a gene: 5. The germline gives CDR1 GITISATS, CDR2 ISYDGTV (reference sequence). CDR3 sequence (DNA): TGTGCCTTGTGGGAGGGCCAGAAGAAACTCTTT. Protein sequence: CALWEGQKKLF.

Details on this clone: The protein TCRdb lists belongs to a much larger clone and differs from this DNA's translation at residue 10, which points to a read error; the protein shown is made from the DNA. This sequence joins TRGV9 and TRGJP2. TCRdb is silent on the J gene; assignment here came from matching the DNA to germline. The germline gives CDR1 GITISATS, CDR2 ISYDGTV (reference sequence). The CDR3 has 15 amino acids. Here the CDR3 DNA reads TGTGCCTTGTGGGAGCCGGTCGGTAGTGTTTGGATCAAGACGTTT. It yields the protein CALWEPVGSVWIKTF.

This clone was counted many times. The amino acid sequence in TCRdb belongs to a much larger clone and departs from this DNA's translation at residue 5, likely a sequencing read error; the sequence shown is translated from the DNA. In nucleotides, the CDR3 is TGTGCCACCTGGGGTAGGATCAAAGATAAGAAACTCTTT. This sequence encodes CATWGRIKDKKLF. V usage is TRGV8 and J usage is TRGJ1 or TRGJ2. CDR3 length equals 13 residues. Germline CDR1 VENAVY, CDR2 YDSYNSRV.

This clone was counted a few times. This DNA translates differently at residue 10 from the TCRdb protein, which is that of a much larger clone; a read error is likely, and the protein shown is the DNA's own translation. The rearrangement links TRGV9 to TRGJ1 or TRGJ2. In the absence of a J gene in TCRdb, the DNA was matched to germline to assign it here. Germline V gene lookup returns CDR1 GITISATS and CDR2 ISYDGTV (reference sequence). V dropped 3 bases and J dropped 12; count of bases not matched to a gene: 14. The CDR3 is 13 residues long. CDR3 sequence reads: CALWEFRRLRKLF. The CDR3 DNA reads TGTGCCTTGTGGGAGTTTAGGCGACTTAGGAAACTCTTT.

Points on this clone: Because the CDR3's place on the DNA is in doubt, the DNA is left out and the CDR3 is given as listed by TCRdb. Here the V gene is TRGV3, but the J gene went uncalled. Germline lookup yields CDR1 VTNTFY and CDR2 YDVSTARD (reference sequence). From its first to its last residue, the CDR3 has 29 amino acids. CDR3 in amino acids: CATWTGLRNSLAVEQHLLSQVSIGRIQHF.

At least ten counts were recorded for this clone. Translating this DNA gives a protein that differs at residue 9 from the TCRdb one, which belongs to a much larger clone; a read error is likely, and the protein shown is this translation. The gene calls are TRGV9 and TRGJ1 or TRGJ2. The CDR3 is 11 residues long. Germline V gene lookup returns CDR1 GITISATS and CDR2 ISYDGTV (reference sequence). CDR3 nucleotide sequence: TGTGCCTTGTGGGAGGAACATAAGAGACTCTTT. Encoded protein: CALWEEHKRLF.

This clone was found a few times. A far bigger clonotype differs at one base, so this is likely a read error. This same CDR3 is encoded by further DNA sequences in the sample. The rearrangement joins TRGV5 to TRGJ1 or TRGJ2. TCRdb does not report a J gene; here it was assigned by matching the DNA to germline references. Germline CDR1 and CDR2: VINAFY and YDVSNSKD. The CDR3 totals 11 residues. V gave up 9 bases and J gave up 7 bases; unmatched junction bases: 9. The CDR3 protein is CATPLSYKKLF. The CDR3 DNA reads TGTGCCACCCCATTATCCTATAAGAAACTCTTT.

This clone was detected ten times or more. A far larger clone lies a single base away; this is likely a read error. This chain connects TRGV9 to TRGJP. The J gene is absent in TCRdb and was assigned here via DNA matching to germline. The CDR3 loop spans 28 amino acids. With 0 bases clipped from V and 4 bases from J, the junction kept 36 bases outside the gene matches. CDR1 and CDR2 from the germline V gene are GITISATS and ISYDGTV (reference sequence). This CDR3 reads CALWEVFRTQSSGTLRLQQELGKKIKVF. The DNA of the CDR3 is TGTGCCTTGTGGGAGGTGTTCCGAACCCAAAGTTCAGGCACTTTACGCCTTCAACAAGAGTTGGGCAAAAAAATCAAGGTATTT.

This clone has ten or more counts. This probably arose from a read error, given a far larger clone one base away. Additional DNA sequences in this sample encode the identical CDR3. The V and J genes are TRGV9 and TRGJ1 or TRGJ2. CDR3 length: 11 residues. From germline, CDR1 is GITISATS and CDR2 ISYDGTV (reference sequence). The CDR3 reads CALWETPGKLF. CDR3 bases: TGTGCCCTGTGGGAGACCCCGGGGAAACTCTTT.

With regard to this clone: A far larger clone is one nucleotide away, so this likely arose from a read error. The same CDR3 also results from other DNA sequences found in this sample. This rearrangement joins TRGV9 to TRGJP2. Assignment of the J gene here rests on matching the DNA to germline, because TCRdb gives none. The germline V gene has CDR1 GITISATS and CDR2 ISYDGTV (reference sequence). CDR3 length: 13 amino acids. CDR3 coding DNA: TGTGCCCTGTGGGAGCCGGGGATATGGATCAAGACGTTT. Its translation: CALWEPGIWIKTF.

There are many counts of this clone. A read error is the likely source, as a far larger clone sits one nucleotide away. Distinct nucleotide sequences in the sample also encode this CDR3. The CDR3 region is CATWTSDKKLF. In nucleotides, the CDR3 is TGTGCCACCTGGACTTCGGACAAGAAACTCTTT. This chain connects TRGV4 to TRGJ1 or TRGJ2. CDR1 is EGSTGY, CDR2 YDSYTSSV, per germline. The V gene end was trimmed by 6 bases and the J gene end by 10 bases; junction bases not matched to a gene: 9. This CDR3 has 11 amino acids.

This clone was recorded many times. This DNA translates differently at residue 10 from the TCRdb protein, which is that of a much larger clone; a read error is likely, and the protein shown is the DNA's own translation. The V call is TRGV4, the J call TRGJ1 or TRGJ2. V lost 4 bases and J lost 3; bases outside the gene matches: 15. CDR1 and CDR2 (germline): EGSTGY, YDSYTSSV. The CDR3 sequence is 16 residues long. CDR3 region: CATWDPKRPGYYKKLF. In DNA, the CDR3 is TGTGCCACCTGGGACCCTAAAAGACCTGGTTATTATAAGAAACTCTTT.

With respect to this clone: A far more abundant clone sits one base away, making this likely a read error. Distinct nucleotide sequences in the sample also encode this CDR3. The J gene is uncalled and the V gene is TRGV5. Germline values: CDR1 VINAFY, CDR2 YDVSNSKD. This CDR3 is 9 amino acids long. The CDR3 DNA reads as TGTGCCACCTTTGGCCCTCCACTCTTT. Residues: CATFGPPLF.

With regard to this clone: This DNA translates differently at residues 3 and 6 from the TCRdb protein, which is that of a much larger clone; a read error is likely, and the protein shown is the DNA's own translation. This chain connects TRGV9 to TRGJ1 or TRGJ2. TCRdb leaves out the J gene; it was filled in here by matching the DNA to germline. The CDR3 covers 15 residues. CDR1 and CDR2 from the germline V gene are GITISATS and ISYDGTV (reference sequence). CDR3 in amino acids: CAMWEEPVRYYKKLF. As DNA, the CDR3 is TGTGCCATGTGGGAGGAGCCTGTCCGATATTATAAGAAACTCTTT.